This T cell receptor beta chain was sequenced in a study of shared clonotypes between healthy human individuals. Clones were read by immunoSEQ multiplex PCR, and TCRdb kept only the in-frame ones, dropping some. The sample contains approximately 530,000 clones, about 96% of which appear only once. The CDR3 covers 16 residues. The germline CDR1 and CDR2 sequences are SGHRS and YFSETQ. With V trimmed by 1 base and J by 2 bases, 8 bases remained unmatched. The sample taken for sequencing was naive CD4+ T cells sorted from blood. This sample's subset: CD45RA+ positively selected. This TCR derives from a woman in her twenties or thirties in good health. The chain links TRBV5-1 to TRBJ2-7; 8 positions match TRBD2. The CDR3, as DNA: TGCGCCAGCAGCTTGTCCCTTAGCGGGGCGACCTACGAGCAGTACTTC. Translation gives CASSLSLSGATYEQYF.